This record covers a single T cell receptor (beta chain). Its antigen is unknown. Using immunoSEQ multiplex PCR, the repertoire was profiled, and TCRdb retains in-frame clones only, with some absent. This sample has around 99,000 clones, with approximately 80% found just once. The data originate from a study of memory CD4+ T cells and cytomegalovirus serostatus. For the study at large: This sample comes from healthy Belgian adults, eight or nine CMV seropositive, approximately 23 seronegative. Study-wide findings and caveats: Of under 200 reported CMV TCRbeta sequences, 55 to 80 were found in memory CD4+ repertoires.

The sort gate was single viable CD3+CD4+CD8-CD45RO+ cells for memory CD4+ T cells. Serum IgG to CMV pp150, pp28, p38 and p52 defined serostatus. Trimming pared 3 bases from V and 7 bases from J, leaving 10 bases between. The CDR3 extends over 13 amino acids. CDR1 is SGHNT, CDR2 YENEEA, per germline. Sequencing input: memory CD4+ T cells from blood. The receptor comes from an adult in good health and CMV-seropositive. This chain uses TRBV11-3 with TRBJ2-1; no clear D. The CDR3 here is CASSFDYVNEQFF. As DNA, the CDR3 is TGTGCCAGCAGCTTCGATTATGTGAATGAGCAGTTCTTC.